This is a list of T cell receptor beta chains from one sample in a study of graft-versus-host responses after intestinal transplantation. Here immunoSEQ multiplex PCR was the method, and the copy in TCRdb shows in-frame clones only, minus some. Among tens of thousands of clones, about four fifths were seen once, and the ten largest hold around 0.48%. These TCRs' antigens remain unknown. The sequencing here drew on unstimulated CD4+ T cells sorted from spleen or lymph node cells, taken before transplant. Receptors originate from a human donor who was the organ donor for an intestinal transplant. The CDR3 runs from the conserved cysteine through the conserved F or W.

v_gene	j_gene	CDR3aa
TRBV9	TRBJ2-1	CASSAGAYNEQFF
TRBV7-2	TRBJ2-7	CASSLSGGLSSYEQYF
TRBV5-1	TRBJ1-3	CASSLGAGPLGNTIYF
TRBV30	TRBJ1-3	CAWSAGVDSGNTIYF
TRBV30	TRBJ1-2	CASPTGNGYTF
TRBV2	TRBJ1-1	CARGHFNTEAFF
TRBV6-5	TRBJ2-3	CASSLNLTPGTTQYF
TRBV5-1	TRBJ1-2	CASSLGPGRDGYTF
TRBV5-4	TRBJ2-5	CASSVAGRGGRETQYF
TRBV19	TRBJ2-2	CATTTGGGTGELFF
TRBV5-4	TRBJ2-1	CASSLALTPRQFF
TRBV11-2	TRBJ2-2	CASSFDGYLAGELFF
TRBV18	TRBJ1-1	CASSWGGTEAFF
TRBV11-3	TRBJ2-2	CASSLGLAGAGELFF
TRBV11-2	TRBJ1-2	CASTYTSGEGYGYTF
TRBV6-5	TRBJ2-5	CASSYGETQYF
TRBV7-2	TRBJ2-7	CASSLVWQGRGEQYF
TRBV19	TRBJ1-1	CASSITGLNTEAFF
TRBV4-1	TRBJ1-2	CASSQVFRDREYGYTF
TRBV18	TRBJ2-7	CASSPVGGLSEQYF
TRBV19	TRBJ1-4	CASSTGELYEKLFF
TRBV4-3	TRBJ1-2	CASSQEGDLYGYTF
TRBV6-5	TRBJ2-1	CASRTTGGGYNEQFF
TRBV5-4	TRBJ2-1	CASGVLPGTQWSEQFF
TRBV29-1	TRBJ1-1	CSAEYGAEAFF
TRBV2	TRBJ2-1	CASKPGRGLRQFF
TRBV5-4	TRBJ2-3	CASSFRLAVTTDTQYF
TRBV10-1	TRBJ1-1	CASSESGGRNTEAFF
TRBV7-2	TRBJ2-7	CASSLLKSWEGAYEQYF
TRBV6-5	TRBJ1-6	CASRGTGDNSPLHF
TRBV25-1	TRBJ1-1	CASSAPRQGRTEAFF